What follows are 17 T cell receptor beta chains derived from one specimen sequenced in a study of shared clonotypes between healthy human individuals. The assay was immunoSEQ multiplex PCR, and TCRdb's table has in-frame clones only and misses some. The top ten hold roughly 1.1% of the sample, which has over a million clones, approximately 97% seen once. Source material: naive CD4+ T cells sorted from blood. Subset here: CD45RA+ positively selected. Source of these receptors: a man between 25 and 39 years old in good health.

The rearrangement links TRBV4-3 to TRBJ2-2; D is ambiguous. Deletions cut 4 bases from V and 5 bases from J, with 8 bases between. The CDR3 runs to 13 residues. In germline, CDR1 is LGHNA, CDR2 YSLEER. Written as DNA, the CDR3 is TGCGCCAGCAGCCTAAAAAGAACCGGGGAGCTGTTTTTT. Amino acid sequence: CASSLKRTGELFF.

V usage is TRBV28 and J usage is TRBJ2-7; D unresolved. With 6 bases removed from V and 3 bases from J, the gap between germline ends came to 12 bases. Germline V gene data show CDR1 as MDHEN and CDR2 as SYDVKM. CDR3 length: 13 residues. The CDR3 protein is CASRTPASYEQYF. The CDR3 DNA follows: TGTGCCAGCAGAACTCCAGCTAGCTACGAGCAGTACTTC.

The chain employs TRBV28 and TRBJ2-3; 7 bases align to TRBD1. Trimming took 7 bases from V and 2 from J; bases not matched to a gene: 9. Germline CDR1 and CDR2: MDHEN and SYDVKM. This CDR3 has 15 amino acids. This CDR3 reads CASNEQDRYTDTQYF. Written as DNA, the CDR3 is TGTGCCAGCAATGAGCAGGACAGGTACACAGATACGCAGTATTTT.

This rearrangement joins TRBV11-2 to TRBJ2-7; maybe TRBD2 (6 bases). Trimming left V 7 bases short and J 7 bases short, with 17 bases between. The V gene's germline CDR1 is SGHAT and CDR2 FQNNGV. This CDR3 spans 13 amino acids. DNA of the CDR3: TGTGCCAGCACCGTACGGGGGTGGAAGGAGCAGTACTTC. Translated, it gives CASTVRGWKEQYF.

This clone was counted once. The J gene is TRBJ2-2, the V gene TRBV5-1, with D possibly matching TRBD1 (7 bases). Germline-derived CDR1 and CDR2 are SGHRS and YFSETQ. This CDR3 comprises 15 residues. The V and J ends lost 1 base and 6 bases respectively, with 13 bases between them. CDR3: CASSLLEGAAGELFF. CDR3 DNA sequence: TGCGCCAGCAGCTTGCTGGAGGGGGCGGCCGGGGAGCTGTTTTTT.

This clone showed up just once. The gene calls are TRBV2 and TRBJ2-3; tentative D call: TRBD2 (6 bases). Trimming shortened V by 3 bases and J by 5 bases, and 12 bases separated the two germline ends. Germline lookup yields CDR1 SNHLY and CDR2 FYNNEI. There are 14 residues in the CDR3. This CDR3 is CASSDKWEVDTQYF. The CDR3 DNA is TGTGCCAGCAGTGATAAGTGGGAGGTAGATACGCAGTATTTT.

The gene calls are TRBV7-2 and TRBJ2-5; 10 nucleotides align to TRBD2. J gave up 1 base and V 1 base, and 6 bases lay outside the gene matches. This CDR3 spans 17 amino acids. CDR1 and CDR2 from the germline V gene are SGHTA and FQGNSA. CDR3 DNA sequence: TGTGCCAGCAGCTTAGAGGGACTAGCGCCTGTCCAAGAGACCCAGTACTTC. Amino acid sequence: CASSLEGLAPVQETQYF.

Worth noting for this clone: Other DNA sequences from this sample encode an identical CDR3 as well. The DNA for the CDR3 is TGTGCCAGCAGTGCAAATTACGAGCAGTACTTC. Its protein product is CASSANYEQYF. The J gene is TRBJ2-7, the V gene TRBV25-1; D is uncertain. There are 11 residues in the CDR3. Germline lookup yields CDR1 MGHDK and CDR2 SYGVNS. V was shortened by 4 bases and J by 4 bases, with 5 bases between the two germline ends.

The genes are TRBV5-1 and TRBJ2-1; D unclear. V was cut by 4 bases and J by 6 bases, with 14 bases left in between. CDR1 and CDR2 (germline): SGHRS, YFSETQ. CDR3 size: 14 residues. The CDR3 loop reads CASSPVGRTNEQFF. The CDR3 nucleotides read TGCGCCAGCAGCCCGGTCGGTAGGACCAATGAGCAGTTCTTC.

This clone has more than one count but fewer than ten. The chain combines TRBV6-5 with TRBJ1-1, with D hard to call. The germline V and J ends were trimmed by 6 bases and 4 bases, with 12 bases remaining between them. Germline-derived CDR1 and CDR2 are MNHEY and SVGAGI. CDR3 length equals 13 residues. CDR3 region: CASSLKVGTEAFF. CDR3 DNA: TGTGCCAGCAGCCTTAAAGTGGGCACTGAAGCTTTCTTT.

Points on this clone: Different DNA sequences within this sample yield the same CDR3. This chain connects TRBV19 to TRBJ1-5; no firm D call. The V and J ends lost 3 bases and 4 bases respectively, with 7 bases between them. Germline CDR1 LNHDA, CDR2 SQIVND (reference sequence). This CDR3 has 13 residues. CDR3 sequence reads: CASSITENQPQHF. CDR3 in DNA: TGTGCCAGTAGTATTACCGAGAATCAGCCCCAGCATTTT.

The chain recombines TRBV4-3 with TRBJ1-4; the D gene is possibly TRBD1 (5 bases). This CDR3 contains 15 residues. V was cut by 4 bases and J by 5 bases, with 14 bases left in between. CDR1 and CDR2 (germline): LGHNA, YSLEER. The CDR3 loop reads CASSLSGRENEKLFF. In nucleotides, the CDR3 is TGCGCCAGCAGCCTTTCGGGACGGGAAAATGAAAAACTGTTTTTT.

The chain is built from TRBV30 and TRBJ2-7, with D uncertain. This CDR3 is built from 13 residues. CDR1 and CDR2 (germline): GTSNPN, SVGIG (reference sequence). V lost 0 bases and J 6 bases, leaving 12 bases between the germline ends. CDR3 nucleotide sequence: TGTGCCTGGAGTGTGAGAACGATCCTCGAGCAGTACTTC. Residues: CAWSVRTILEQYF.

In this sample, this clone turned up once. This chain connects TRBV6-5 to TRBJ1-4; D is unresolved. The ends were cut back, 3 bases at V and 3 bases at J, with 11 bases in the middle. Germline CDR1 is MNHEY and CDR2 is SVGAGI. CDR3 length equals 15 residues. CDR3 sequence: CASSYRGGANEKLFF. DNA of the CDR3: TGTGCCAGCAGTTATCGGGGAGGCGCTAATGAAAAACTGTTTTTT.

The chain couples TRBV19 to TRBJ2-7; D is uncertain. The CDR3 is 19 residues long. Germline V CDR1 and CDR2: LNHDA, SQIVND (reference sequence). Trimming left V 2 bases short and J 0 bases short, with 23 bases between. The CDR3 nucleotides read TGTGCCAGTAGTATAAGGGTAAGAGGTGGTGAGTGGGCCTCCTACGAGCAGTACTTC. It codes for CASSIRVRGGEWASYEQYF.

The rearrangement links TRBV19 to TRBJ1-5, with D perhaps matching TRBD1 (5 bases). There are 15 residues in the CDR3. Germline V gene data show CDR1 as LNHDA and CDR2 as SQIVND (reference sequence). V shed 2 bases and J shed 8 bases, with 16 bases lying between them. The CDR3 bases are TGTGCCAGTAGTATAACGGAGGGACCGACGAAGCCCCAGCATTTT. It encodes CASSITEGPTKPQHF.

The genes are TRBV4-3 and TRBJ1-1; D may be TRBD1 (5 bases). The germline V gene has CDR1 LGHNA and CDR2 YSLEER. Trimming shortened V by 0 bases and J by 0 bases, and 14 bases separated the two germline ends. This CDR3 contains 17 residues. The DNA for the CDR3 is TGCGCCAGCAGCCAAGAAGTGGGAGGGACCCTGAACACTGAAGCTTTCTTT. Translated, it gives CASSQEVGGTLNTEAFF.